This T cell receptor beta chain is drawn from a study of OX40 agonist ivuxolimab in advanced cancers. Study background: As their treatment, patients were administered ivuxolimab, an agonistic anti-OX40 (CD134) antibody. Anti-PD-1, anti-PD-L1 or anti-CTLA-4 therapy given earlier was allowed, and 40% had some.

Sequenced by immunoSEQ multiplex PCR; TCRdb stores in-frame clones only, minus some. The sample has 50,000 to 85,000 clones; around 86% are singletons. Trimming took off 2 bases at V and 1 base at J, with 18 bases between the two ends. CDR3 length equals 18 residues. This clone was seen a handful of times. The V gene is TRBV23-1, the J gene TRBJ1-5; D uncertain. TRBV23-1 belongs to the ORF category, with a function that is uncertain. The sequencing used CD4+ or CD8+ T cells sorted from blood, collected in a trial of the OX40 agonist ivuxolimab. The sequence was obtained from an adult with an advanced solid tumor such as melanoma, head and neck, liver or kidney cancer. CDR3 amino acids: CASSQARTVFRSNQPQHF. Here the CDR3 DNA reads TGCGCCAGCAGTCAAGCCAGAACGGTTTTTAGGAGCAATCAGCCCCAGCATTTT.